The clone carrying this TCR beta chain was seen at least ten times. The antigen remains unidentified. Making the bulk TCR libraries relied on previously described methods and listed TCR primers. TCRdb fed the PCR reads into MiXCR, producing one record per CDR3 protein. This table holds about 640,000 distinct CDR3 sequences, nearly 20% found once. The sample is drawn from a study of molecular identifiers for immune sequencing clone quantification. Findings and limits, study-wide: Clonotypes surpassing 20 RNA copies contained over 98% of effector molecules, versus under 1% in naive cells.

This TCR was sampled from a human donor in good health. Some libraries in this study had Jurkat cell RNA spiked in. Sequencing input: naive CD8+ T cells from blood, with Jurkat cell RNA spiked in. Subset here: FACS-sorted CD8+CD4-CCR7+CD45RA+ naive T cells.

CDR3 sequence reads: CASSLVPMGSYEQYF. The CDR3 region has the DNA TGTGCCAGCAGCTTGGTCCCCATGGGCTCCTACGAGCAGTACTTC. The chain is built from TRBV7-2 and TRBJ2-7; no clear D gene. The CDR3 totals 15 residues. Germline V CDR1 and CDR2: SGHTA, FQGNSA. The V and J ends lost 3 bases and 0 bases respectively, with 12 bases between them.